Listed here is a single T cell receptor (beta chain). No cognate antigen has been identified for it. Sequencing instrument: Illumina HiSeq 2000. TCR beta cDNA libraries were prepared using 5'RACE template switching, which introduced a universal primer site and unique molecular identifiers. Priming for cDNA synthesis came from the TCR beta constant segment, and two successive PCR amplification steps followed. Per the authors' processing: MIGEC was used to demultiplex reads and group the reads by UMI, and MiTCR was used to assemble and quantify clonotypes. To exclude erroneous sequences, only TCR cDNA sequences supported by at least two reads were retained. The tcR package was used for downstream repertoire analysis, and clonotypes were matched across fractions by CDR3 nucleotide sequence plus V segment. VDJmatch was used to annotate antigen specificity against VDJdb, with one amino acid substitution in CDR3 allowed. Each CDR3 protein sequence appears as one entry after TCRdb reprocessed the reads, and no DNA is included. These V and J calls derive from TCRdb rather than the authors' analysis. For this sample, the table gives 150,000 to 180,000 distinct CDR3 sequences. Jointly, the top ten make up 37% of the sample.

These data are taken from a study of T cells expressing NK-cell markers (TCRdb year 2020). Regarding the complete study: TCR beta-chain repertoires were profiled in sorted CD3+CD56+NKG2C+, CD3+CD56+NKG2C- and CD3+CD56-NKG2C+ T-cell subsets from several donors. Among the eight sequenced donors, seven were HCMV-seropositive and one was HCMV-seronegative. The eight sequenced donors were randomly selected healthy volunteers, three men and five women. Sequencing of the libraries produced 2 x 150 bp reads on Illumina HiSeq 2000/2500, MiSeq or NextSeq. Points the paper makes about the study in general: For several donors, the dominant CD3+CD56+NKG2C+ clonotypes were among the top 10 CD8+ clonotypes and accounted for about 1.0-7.5% of CD8+ T cells. Whether the expanded NKG2C-expressing T cell clones were specific for HCMV antigens remained unclear. Those dominant clonotypes were again the most abundant among CD3+CD56-NKG2C+ cells in a handful of donors, at roughly 25-65%.

HCMV-specific IgG was detected in serum with a commercial ELISA kit to determine HCMV serostatus. Peripheral blood mononuclear cells were isolated from blood by Ficoll density gradient centrifugation. Sequences were obtained from blood T cells: a sorted CD56 or NKG2C T cell subset, CD4+ or CD8+ T cells, or bulk PBMC T cells (not recorded which). The origin of this receptor is a woman aged 45 to 65 in good health. Donor details come from another sample of the same person, matched by shared clones.

The CDR3 amino acid sequence is: CAIRDRGSYSNQPQHF. Here the chain combines TRBV10-3 and TRBJ1-5; lacking DNA, the TRBD1 call made by TCRdb goes unchecked. As encoded in the germline V gene, CDR1 is ENHRY while CDR2 is SYGVKD. From the cysteine up to the phenylalanine, the CDR3 has a length of 16 residues. Nucleotide data are not available.